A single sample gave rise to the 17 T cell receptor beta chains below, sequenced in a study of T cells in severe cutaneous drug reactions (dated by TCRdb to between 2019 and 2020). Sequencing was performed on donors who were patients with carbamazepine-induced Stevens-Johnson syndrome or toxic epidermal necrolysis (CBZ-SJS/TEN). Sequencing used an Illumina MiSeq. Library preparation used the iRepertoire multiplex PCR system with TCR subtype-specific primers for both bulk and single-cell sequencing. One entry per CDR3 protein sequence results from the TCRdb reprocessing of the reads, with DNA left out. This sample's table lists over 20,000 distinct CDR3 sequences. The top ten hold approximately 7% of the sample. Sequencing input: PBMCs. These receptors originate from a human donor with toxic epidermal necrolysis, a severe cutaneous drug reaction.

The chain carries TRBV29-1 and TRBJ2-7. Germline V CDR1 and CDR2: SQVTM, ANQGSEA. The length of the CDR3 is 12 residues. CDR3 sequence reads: CSVVYPSYEQYF.

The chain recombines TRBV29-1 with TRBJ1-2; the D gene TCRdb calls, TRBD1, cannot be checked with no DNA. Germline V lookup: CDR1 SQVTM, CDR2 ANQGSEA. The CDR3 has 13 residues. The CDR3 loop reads CSAPRDRDYGYTF.

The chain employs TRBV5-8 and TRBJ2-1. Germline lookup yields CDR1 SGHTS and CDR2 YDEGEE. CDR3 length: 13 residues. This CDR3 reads CASSMGLDNEQFF.

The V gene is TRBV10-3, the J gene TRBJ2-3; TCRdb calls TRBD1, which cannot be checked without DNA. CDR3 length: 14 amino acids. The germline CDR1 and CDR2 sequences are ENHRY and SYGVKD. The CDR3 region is CAISPTGGSDTQYF.

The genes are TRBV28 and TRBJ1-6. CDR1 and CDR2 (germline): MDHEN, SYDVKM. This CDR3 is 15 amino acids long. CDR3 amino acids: CASSFLSGSNSPLHF.

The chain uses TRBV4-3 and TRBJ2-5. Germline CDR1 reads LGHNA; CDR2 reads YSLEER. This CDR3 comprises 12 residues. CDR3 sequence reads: CASSLGGGTQYF.

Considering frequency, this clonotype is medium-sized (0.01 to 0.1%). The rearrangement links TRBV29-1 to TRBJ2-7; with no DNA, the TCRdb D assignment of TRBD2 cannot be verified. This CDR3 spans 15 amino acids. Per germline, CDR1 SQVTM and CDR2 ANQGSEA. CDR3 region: CSVEKVGLAPYEQYF.

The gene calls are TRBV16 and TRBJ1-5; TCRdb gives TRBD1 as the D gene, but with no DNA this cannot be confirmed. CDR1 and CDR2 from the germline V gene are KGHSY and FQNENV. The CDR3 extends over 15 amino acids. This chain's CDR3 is CASSQPGQINQPQHF.

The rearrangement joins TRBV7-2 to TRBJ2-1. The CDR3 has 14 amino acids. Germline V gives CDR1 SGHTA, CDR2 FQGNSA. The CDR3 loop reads CASSNKMSYNEQFF.

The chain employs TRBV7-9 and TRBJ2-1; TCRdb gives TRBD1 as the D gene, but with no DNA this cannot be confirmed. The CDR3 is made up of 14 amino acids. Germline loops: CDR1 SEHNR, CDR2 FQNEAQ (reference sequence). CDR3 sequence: CASGLGDLYNEQFF.

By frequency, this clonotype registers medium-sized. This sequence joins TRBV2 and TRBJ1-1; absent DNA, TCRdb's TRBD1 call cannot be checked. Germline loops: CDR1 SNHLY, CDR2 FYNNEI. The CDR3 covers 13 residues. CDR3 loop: CASSLGSGAGAFF.

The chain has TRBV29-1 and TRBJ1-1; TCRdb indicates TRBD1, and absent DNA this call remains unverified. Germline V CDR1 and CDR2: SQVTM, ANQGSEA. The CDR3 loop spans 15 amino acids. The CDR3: CSVDPVSREITEAFF.

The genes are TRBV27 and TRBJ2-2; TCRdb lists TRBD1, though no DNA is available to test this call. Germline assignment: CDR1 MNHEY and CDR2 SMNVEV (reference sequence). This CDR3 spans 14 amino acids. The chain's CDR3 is CASSAPYGPGELFF.

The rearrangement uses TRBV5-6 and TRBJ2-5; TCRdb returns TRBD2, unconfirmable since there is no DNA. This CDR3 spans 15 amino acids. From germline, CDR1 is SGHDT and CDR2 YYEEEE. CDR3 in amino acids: CASSPPGQAKETQYF.

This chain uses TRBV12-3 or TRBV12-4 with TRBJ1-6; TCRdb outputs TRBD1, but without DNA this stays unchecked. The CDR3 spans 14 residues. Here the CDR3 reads CASSLAAGSSPLHF.

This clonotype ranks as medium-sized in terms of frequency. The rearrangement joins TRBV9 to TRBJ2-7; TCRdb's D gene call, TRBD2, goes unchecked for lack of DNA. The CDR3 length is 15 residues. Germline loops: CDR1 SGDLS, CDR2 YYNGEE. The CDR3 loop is CASSVGLAGTYEQYF.

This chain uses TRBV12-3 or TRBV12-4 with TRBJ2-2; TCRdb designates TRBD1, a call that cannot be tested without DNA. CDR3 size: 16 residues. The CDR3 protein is CASSFRTGRYGGELFF.